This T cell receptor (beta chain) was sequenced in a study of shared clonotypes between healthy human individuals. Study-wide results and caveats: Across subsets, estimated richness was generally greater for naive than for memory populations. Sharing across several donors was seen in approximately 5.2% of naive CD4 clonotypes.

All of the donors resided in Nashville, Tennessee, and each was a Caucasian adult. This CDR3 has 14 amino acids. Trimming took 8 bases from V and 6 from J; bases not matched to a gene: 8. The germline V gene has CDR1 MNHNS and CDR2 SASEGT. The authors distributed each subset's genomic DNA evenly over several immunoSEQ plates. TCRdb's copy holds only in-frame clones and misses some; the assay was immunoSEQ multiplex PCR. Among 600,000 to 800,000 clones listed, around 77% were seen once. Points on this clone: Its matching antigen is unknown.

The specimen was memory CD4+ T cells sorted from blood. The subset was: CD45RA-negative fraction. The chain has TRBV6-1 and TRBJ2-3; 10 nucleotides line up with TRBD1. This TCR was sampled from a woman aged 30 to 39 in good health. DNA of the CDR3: TGTGCCAGCGGGGGTGGGACAGGGGCGGATACGCAGTATTTT. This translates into CASGGGTGADTQYF.